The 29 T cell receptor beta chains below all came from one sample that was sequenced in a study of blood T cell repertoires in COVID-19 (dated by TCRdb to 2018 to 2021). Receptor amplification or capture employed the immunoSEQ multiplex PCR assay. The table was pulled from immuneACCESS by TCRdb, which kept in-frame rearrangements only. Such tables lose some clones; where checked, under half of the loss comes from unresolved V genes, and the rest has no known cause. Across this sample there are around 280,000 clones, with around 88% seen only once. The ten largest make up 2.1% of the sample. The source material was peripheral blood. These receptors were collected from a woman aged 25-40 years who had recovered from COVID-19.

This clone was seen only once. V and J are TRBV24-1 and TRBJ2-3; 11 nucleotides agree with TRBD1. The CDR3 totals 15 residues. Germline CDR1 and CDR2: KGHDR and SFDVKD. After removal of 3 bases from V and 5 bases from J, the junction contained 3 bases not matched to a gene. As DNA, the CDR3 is TGTGCCACCAGTGATGGACAGGGGGCGAAAGATACGCAGTATTTT. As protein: CATSDGQGAKDTQYF.

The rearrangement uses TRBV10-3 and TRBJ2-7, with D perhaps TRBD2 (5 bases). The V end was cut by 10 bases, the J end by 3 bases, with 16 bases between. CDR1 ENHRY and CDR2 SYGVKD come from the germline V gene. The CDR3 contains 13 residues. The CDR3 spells CATTRNTLYEQYF. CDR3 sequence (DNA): TGTGCCACTACTAGAAACACCCTCTACGAGCAGTACTTC.

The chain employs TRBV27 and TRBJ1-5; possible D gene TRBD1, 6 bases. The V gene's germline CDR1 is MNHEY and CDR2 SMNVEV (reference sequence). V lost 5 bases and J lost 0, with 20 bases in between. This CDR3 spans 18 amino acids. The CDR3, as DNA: TGTGCCAGCAGTCCTTCGGGGACAATGCTTTATAGCAATCAGCCCCAGCATTTT. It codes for CASSPSGTMLYSNQPQHF.

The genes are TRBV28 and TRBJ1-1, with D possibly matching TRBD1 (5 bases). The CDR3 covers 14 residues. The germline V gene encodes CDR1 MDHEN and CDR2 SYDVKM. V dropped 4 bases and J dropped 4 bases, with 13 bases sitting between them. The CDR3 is CASSSGGWGTEAFF. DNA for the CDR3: TGTGCCAGCAGTTCCGGGGGATGGGGCACTGAAGCTTTCTTT.

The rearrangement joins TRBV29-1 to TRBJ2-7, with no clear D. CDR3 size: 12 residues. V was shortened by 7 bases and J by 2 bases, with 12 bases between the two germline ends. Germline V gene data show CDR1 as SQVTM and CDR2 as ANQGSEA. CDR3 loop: CSAAGATYEQYF. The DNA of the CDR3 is TGCAGCGCGGCTGGAGCGACCTACGAGCAGTACTTC.

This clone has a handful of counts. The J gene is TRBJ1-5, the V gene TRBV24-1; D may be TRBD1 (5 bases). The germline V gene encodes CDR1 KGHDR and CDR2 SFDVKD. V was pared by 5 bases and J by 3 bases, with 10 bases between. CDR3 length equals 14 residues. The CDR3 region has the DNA TGTGCCACCAGTGTGGCAGGGCACAATCAGCCCCAGCATTTT. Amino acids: CATSVAGHNQPQHF.

CDR3 region: CASSLAAGGAGELFF. The CDR3 DNA follows: TGTGCCAGCAGCTTAGCCGCGGGAGGAGCCGGGGAGCTGTTTTTT. The gene calls are TRBV7-2 and TRBJ2-2; TRBD2 matches at 8 bases. The CDR3 consists of 15 residues. Per germline, CDR1 SGHTA and CDR2 FQGNSA. V lost 0 bases, J lost 6 bases, and 3 bases stayed unmatched.

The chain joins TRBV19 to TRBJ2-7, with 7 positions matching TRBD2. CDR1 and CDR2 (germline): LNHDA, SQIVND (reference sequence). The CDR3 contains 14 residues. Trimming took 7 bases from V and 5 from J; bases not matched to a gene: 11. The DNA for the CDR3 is TGTGCCAGTAATACGGGGGGTCCAGCCCACGAGCAGTACTTC. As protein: CASNTGGPAHEQYF.

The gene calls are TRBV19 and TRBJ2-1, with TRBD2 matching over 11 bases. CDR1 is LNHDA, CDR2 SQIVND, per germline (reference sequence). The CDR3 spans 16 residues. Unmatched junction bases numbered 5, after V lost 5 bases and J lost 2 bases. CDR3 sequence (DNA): TGTGCCAGTAGTGTCGGACTAGCGGGCGCCTACAATGAGCAGTTCTTC. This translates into CASSVGLAGAYNEQFF.

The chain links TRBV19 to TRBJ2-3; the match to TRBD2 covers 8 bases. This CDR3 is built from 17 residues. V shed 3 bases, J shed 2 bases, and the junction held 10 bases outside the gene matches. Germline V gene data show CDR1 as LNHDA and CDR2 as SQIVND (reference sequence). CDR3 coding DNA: TGTGCCAGTAGTATTTCGGGACTAGGTGCTAACACAGATACGCAGTATTTT. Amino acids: CASSISGLGANTDTQYF. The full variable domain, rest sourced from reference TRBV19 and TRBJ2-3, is DGGITQSPKYLFRKEGQNVTLSCEQNLNHDAMYWYRQDPGQGLRLIYYSQIVNDFQKGDIAEGYSVSREKKESFPLTVTSAQKNPTAFYLCASSISGLGANTDTQYFGPGTRLTVL.

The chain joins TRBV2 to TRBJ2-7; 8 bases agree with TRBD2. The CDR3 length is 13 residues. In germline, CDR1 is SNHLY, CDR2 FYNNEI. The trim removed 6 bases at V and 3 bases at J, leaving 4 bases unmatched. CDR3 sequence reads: CASRTSAYYEQYF. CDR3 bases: TGTGCCAGCAGGACTAGCGCCTACTACGAGCAGTACTTC.

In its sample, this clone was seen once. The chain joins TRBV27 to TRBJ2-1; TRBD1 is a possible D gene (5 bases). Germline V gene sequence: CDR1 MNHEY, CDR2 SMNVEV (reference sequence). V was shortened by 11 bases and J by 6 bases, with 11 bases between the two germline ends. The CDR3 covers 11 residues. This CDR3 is CAAGQGNEQFF. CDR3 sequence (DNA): TGTGCCGCAGGGCAGGGCAATGAGCAGTTCTTC.

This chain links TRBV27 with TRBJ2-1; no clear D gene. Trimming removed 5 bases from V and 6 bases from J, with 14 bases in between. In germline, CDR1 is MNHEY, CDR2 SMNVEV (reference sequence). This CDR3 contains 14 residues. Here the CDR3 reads CASSESPSPNEQFF. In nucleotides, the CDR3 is TGTGCCAGCAGTGAGTCCCCTTCTCCCAATGAGCAGTTCTTC.

CDR3 nucleotides: TGTGCCAGTAGTAAGGACAGGGAGGAATACAATGAGCAGTTCTTC. Translated, it gives CASSKDREEYNEQFF. This rearrangement joins TRBV19 to TRBJ2-1, with TRBD1 identical over 8 bases. The CDR3 runs 15 residues. Germline CDR1 is LNHDA and CDR2 is SQIVND (reference sequence). With V trimmed by 4 bases and J by 4 bases, 6 bases remained unmatched. Combining the CDR3 with reference TRBV19 and TRBJ2-1 gives the whole variable domain DGGITQSPKYLFRKEGQNVTLSCEQNLNHDAMYWYRQDPGQGLRLIYYSQIVNDFQKGDIAEGYSVSREKKESFPLTVTSAQKNPTAFYLCASSKDREEYNEQFFGPGTRLTVL.

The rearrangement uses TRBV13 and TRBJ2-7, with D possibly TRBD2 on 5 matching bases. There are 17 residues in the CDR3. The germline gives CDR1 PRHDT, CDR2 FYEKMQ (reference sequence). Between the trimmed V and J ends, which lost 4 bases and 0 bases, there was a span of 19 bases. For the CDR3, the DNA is TGTGCCAGCAGCTCGGCGCAGCGGAGGAACCCCTCCTACGAGCAGTACTTC. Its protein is CASSSAQRRNPSYEQYF.

Written as DNA, the CDR3 is TGCAGCGTGGAGGAGTGGGAGCAGTTCTTC. Its translation: CSVEEWEQFF. The J gene is TRBJ2-1, the V gene TRBV29-1; D is possibly TRBD2 (5 bases). Germline V gene sequence: CDR1 SQVTM, CDR2 ANQGSEA. The CDR3 has 10 amino acids. V was cut by 6 bases and J by 10 bases, with 10 bases left in between.

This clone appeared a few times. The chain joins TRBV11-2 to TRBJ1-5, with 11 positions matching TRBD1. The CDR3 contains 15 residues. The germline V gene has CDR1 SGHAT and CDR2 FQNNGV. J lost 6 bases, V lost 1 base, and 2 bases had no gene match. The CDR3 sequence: CASSLGTGGGQPQHF. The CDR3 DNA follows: TGTGCCAGCAGCTTAGGGACAGGGGGCGGTCAGCCCCAGCATTTT.

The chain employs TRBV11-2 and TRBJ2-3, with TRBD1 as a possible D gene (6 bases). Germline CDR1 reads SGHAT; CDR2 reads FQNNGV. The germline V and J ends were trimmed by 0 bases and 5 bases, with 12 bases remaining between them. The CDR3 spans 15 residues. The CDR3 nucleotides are TGTGCCAGCAGCTTAGATCCAGGGGAGTTAGATACGCAGTATTTT. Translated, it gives CASSLDPGELDTQYF. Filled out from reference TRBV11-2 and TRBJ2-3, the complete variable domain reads EAGVAQSPRYKIIEKRQSVAFWCNPISGHATLYWYQQILGQGPKLLIQFQNNGVVDDSQLPKDRFSAERLKGVDSTLKIQPAKLEDSAVYLCASSLDPGELDTQYFGPGTRLTVL.

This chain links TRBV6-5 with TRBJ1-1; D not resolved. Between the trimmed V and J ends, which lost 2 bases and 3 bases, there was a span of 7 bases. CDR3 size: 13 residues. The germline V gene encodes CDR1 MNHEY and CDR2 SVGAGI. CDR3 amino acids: CASSYIRYTEAFF. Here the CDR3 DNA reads TGTGCCAGCAGTTACATTCGTTACACTGAAGCTTTCTTT.

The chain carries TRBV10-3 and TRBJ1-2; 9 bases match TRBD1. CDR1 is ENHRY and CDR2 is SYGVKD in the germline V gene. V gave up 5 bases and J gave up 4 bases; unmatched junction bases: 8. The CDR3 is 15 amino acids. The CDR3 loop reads CAISSGTGFTYGYTF. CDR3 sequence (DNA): TGTGCCATCAGTTCCGGGACAGGGTTCACCTATGGCTACACCTTC.

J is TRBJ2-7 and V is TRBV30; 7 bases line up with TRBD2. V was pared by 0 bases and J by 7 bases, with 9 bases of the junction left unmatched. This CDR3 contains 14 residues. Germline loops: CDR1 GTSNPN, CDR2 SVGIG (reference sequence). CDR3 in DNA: TGTGCCTGGAGTGTCGGTTACACCGGGGGGGAGCAGTACTTC. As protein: CAWSVGYTGGEQYF.

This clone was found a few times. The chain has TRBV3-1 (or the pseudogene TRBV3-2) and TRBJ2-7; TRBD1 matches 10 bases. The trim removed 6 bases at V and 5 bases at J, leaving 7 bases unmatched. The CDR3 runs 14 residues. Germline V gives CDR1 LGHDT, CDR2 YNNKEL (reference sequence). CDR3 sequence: CASRMGGTGDEQYF. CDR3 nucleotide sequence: TGTGCCAGCAGGATGGGCGGGACAGGGGACGAGCAGTACTTC.

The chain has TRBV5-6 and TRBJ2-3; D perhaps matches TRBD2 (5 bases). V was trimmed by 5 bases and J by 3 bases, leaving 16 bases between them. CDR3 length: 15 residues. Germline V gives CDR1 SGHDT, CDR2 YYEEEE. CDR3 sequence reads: CASRPGWESTDTQYF. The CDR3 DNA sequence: TGTGCCAGCAGGCCGGGGTGGGAGAGTACAGATACGCAGTATTTT. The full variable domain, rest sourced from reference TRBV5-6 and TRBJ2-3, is DAGVTQSPTHLIKTRGQQVTLRCSPKSGHDTVSWYQQALGQGPQFIFQYYEEEERQRGNFPDRFSGHQFPNYSSELNVNALLLGDSALYLCASRPGWESTDTQYFGPGTRLTVL.

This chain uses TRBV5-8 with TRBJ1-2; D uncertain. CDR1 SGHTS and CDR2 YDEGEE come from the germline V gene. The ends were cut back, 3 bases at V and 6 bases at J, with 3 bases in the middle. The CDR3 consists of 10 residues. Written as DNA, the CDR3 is TGTGCCAGCAGCTATAATGGCTACACCTTC. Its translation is CASSYNGYTF.

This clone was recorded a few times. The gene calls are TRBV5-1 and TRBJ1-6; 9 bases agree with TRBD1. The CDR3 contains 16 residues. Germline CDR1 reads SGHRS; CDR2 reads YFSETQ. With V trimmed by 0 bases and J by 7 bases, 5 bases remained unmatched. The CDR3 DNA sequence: TGCGCCAGCAGCTTGGCTGCCGGGACAGGGAATTCACCCCTCCACTTT. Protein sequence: CASSLAAGTGNSPLHF.

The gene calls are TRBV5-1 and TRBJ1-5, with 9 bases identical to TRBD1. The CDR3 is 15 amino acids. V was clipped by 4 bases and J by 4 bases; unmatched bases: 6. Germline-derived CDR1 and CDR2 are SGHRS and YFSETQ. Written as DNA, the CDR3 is TGCGCCAGCAGCGAGGGACAGGGAGGGAATCAGCCCCAGCATTTT. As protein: CASSEGQGGNQPQHF.

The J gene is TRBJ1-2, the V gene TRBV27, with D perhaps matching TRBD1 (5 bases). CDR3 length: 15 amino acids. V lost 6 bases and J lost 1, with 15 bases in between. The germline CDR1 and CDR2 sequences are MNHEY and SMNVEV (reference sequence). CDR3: CASRGTGRGNYGYTF. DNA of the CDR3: TGTGCCAGCAGAGGGACGGGGAGGGGTAACTATGGCTACACCTTC.

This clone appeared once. CDR3 sequence reads: CASSLLQGDYGYTF. DNA of the CDR3: TGTGCCAGCTCGCTTTTACAGGGGGACTATGGCTACACCTTC. This chain connects TRBV18 to TRBJ1-2; 8 nucleotides line up with TRBD1. CDR1 is KGHSH, CDR2 LQKENI, per germline. This CDR3 contains 14 residues. With V trimmed by 6 bases and J by 3 bases, 6 bases remained unmatched. Complete variable domain (other parts from reference TRBV18 and TRBJ1-2): NAGVMQNPRHLVRRRGQEARLRCSPMKGHSHVYWYRQLPEEGLKFMVYLQKENIIDESGMPKERFSAEFPKEGPSILRIQQVVRGDSAAYFCASSLLQGDYGYTFGSGTRLTVV.

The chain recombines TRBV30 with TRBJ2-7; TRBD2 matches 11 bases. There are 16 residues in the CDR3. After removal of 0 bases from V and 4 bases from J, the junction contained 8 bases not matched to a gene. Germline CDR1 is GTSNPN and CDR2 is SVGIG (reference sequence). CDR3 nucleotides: TGTGCCTGGAGTGTAGTAGCGGGGGGGCCACTGTACGAGCAGTACTTC. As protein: CAWSVVAGGPLYEQYF.